Sequencing of this TCR beta chain was carried out in a study of T-cell reconstitution after alpha-beta-depleted transplantation in children (TCRdb year 2016). With regard to the full study: T-cell immune reconstitution after TCRalphabeta/CD19-depleted allogeneic hematopoietic cell transplantation in children was quantitatively tracked in the study by means of TCR repertoire profiling. Here is what the overall study found, with its caveats: Apparently early alphabetaT-cell count recovery about two months after transplant reportedly relied on only several hundred rapidly expanded clones derived from non-depleted graft cells. In some patients, high TCRbeta diversity at day 60 was attributed to recipient T cells and intrathymic progenitors that had survived conditioning. Over the following months the frequencies of hyperexpanded clones went down, and after one year T-cell counts and TCRbeta diversity were mostly credited to newly produced T cells.

This clonotype was counted only a few times. Its target antigen remains unknown. No clone much larger than this one lies a single base away; base qualities are absent. Reading the label with the study, this specimen's time point is: day 60 (about 2 months) after transplantation. What the treatment or condition label conveys for this sample: allogeneic hematopoietic cell transplantation with graft depleted of TCRalphabeta T cells and CD19 B cells. The transplant recipients were children given TCRalphabeta/CD19-depleted allogeneic hematopoietic cell grafts. The library came from PCR. TCRdb shows the sequencer as Illumina HiSeq 2500. TCR libraries were prepared with molecular barcoding, using unique molecular identifiers to normalize TCRbeta repertoire quantification. TCRdb trimmed the raw reads at Q25, called clones with MiXCR and kept productive beta chains. CDR3 protein duplicates are merged, each entry listing the most common genes and DNA. This sample lists 6,500 to 9,000 distinct CDR3 sequences; under 20% were detected once. The ten largest clones add up to 88% of the sample.

The germline V gene yields KGHDR for CDR1 and SFDVKD for CDR2. Between the V and J ends, shortened by 0 bases and 3 bases respectively, the junction contains 7 bases. The CDR3 numbers 14 residues from cysteine through phenylalanine. Only the CDR3 DNA stays, 42 bases, in frame from base 1. The V and J segments used are TRBV24-1 and TRBJ1-2, with an unclear D gene assignment. This clonotype was obtained from a girl under three years old who had a stem cell transplant for combined immunodeficiency, so the T cells may come from the graft donor. This material consisted of PBMCs, mostly from graft donor cells, taken 60 days after TCRalphabeta/CD19-depleted stem cell transplant. The CDR3 loop reads CATSDLGFDYGYTF. Here is the DNA: TGTGCCACCAGTGATTTGGGGTTTGACTATGGCTACACCTTC.